The text below deals with one TCR beta chain. The antigen remains undetermined. Other nucleotide sequences from this sample produce the same CDR3. The data belong to a study of cytotoxic CD8 clonotypes in ibrutinib-treated CLL. Background on the study: Results showed around 24 partial and 2 complete responses; following median roughly 66 months, around 14 remained remitted, around twelve advanced. General observations from the study: The study found clonality rose at ibrutinib response, then fell toward baseline at progression.

CDR3 size: 13 residues. Trimming took off 4 bases at V and 0 bases at J, with 3 bases between the two ends. Per the germline V gene, CDR1 is SGHTA and CDR2 is FQGNSA. Clones were read by immunoSEQ multiplex PCR, and TCRdb kept only the in-frame ones, dropping some. The repertoire includes about 140,000 clones, approximately 90% of them detected once, and 10% to 14% sits in the top ten. The clonotype was recovered from a human donor with chronic lymphocytic leukemia. The rearrangement uses TRBV7-2 and TRBJ2-2; D remains ambiguous. The sequencing used PBMCs, collected after 12 months of ibrutinib treatment. In DNA, the CDR3 is TGTGCCAGCAGCTCTCCGAACACCGGGGAGCTGTTTTTT. Encoded protein: CASSSPNTGELFF.